This is a list of T cell receptor beta chains from one sample in a study of shared clonotypes between healthy human individuals. Generated by immunoSEQ multiplex PCR, the TCRdb table keeps only in-frame clones and is missing some. There are 950,000 to 1,100,000 clones in the sample; roughly 70% occur only once, and nearly 1.5% lies in the top ten. The sample comprised memory CD4+ T cells sorted from blood. Receptor source: a man between 18 and 35 years old in good health. The CDR3 runs from the conserved cysteine through the conserved F or W. D genes are given only for firm matches. Rows may omit the clone size; those that give it use once, few, many or a size class.

TRBV7-9,TRBD2,TRBJ2-2,NA,TGTGCCAGCAGCTTACTGACTAGCGGAAACACCGGGGAGCTGTTTTTT,CASSLLTSGNTGELFF
TRBV2,NA,TRBJ2-6,NA,TGTGCCAGCACTCGAGGGGCCAACGTCCTGACTTTC,CASTRGANVLTF
TRBV19,NA,TRBJ2-1,NA,TGTGCCAGTAGTATTGGTCTAGCTGGGGATGAGCAGTTCTTC,CASSIGLAGDEQFF
TRBV5-1,NA,TRBJ2-2,NA,TGCGCCAGCAGCTTACGGCTAGCGAACACCGGGGAGCTGTTTTTT,CASSLRLANTGELFF
TRBV7-2,TRBD1,TRBJ1-6,NA,TGTGCCAGCAGCCTTGGACAGGGGTATTCACCCCTCCACTTT,CASSLGQGYSPLHF
TRBV30,NA,TRBJ1-2,NA,TGTGCCTGGAGTTCTTTATCGAACTATGGCTACACCTTC,CAWSSLSNYGYTF
TRBV14,TRBD2,TRBJ2-3,NA,TGTGCCAGCAGCCAAGCCGGACTAGCGGCTACCTGGGATACGCAGTATTTT,CASSQAGLAATWDTQYF
TRBV11-2,TRBD2,TRBJ2-1,NA,TGTGCCAGCAGCTTAGAACTAGCGAATGAGCAGTTCTTC,CASSLELANEQFF
TRBV11-2,NA,TRBJ1-2,NA,TGTGCCAGCAGCTTAGATCAGGGGACGACACTCCGATCCTATGGCTACACCTTC,CASSLDQGTTLRSYGYTF
TRBV9,NA,TRBJ1-2,NA,TGTGCCAGCAGCGTAGCGGGCAGGGGCGACTATGGCTACACCTTC,CASSVAGRGDYGYTF
TRBV9,NA,TRBJ1-4,NA,TGTGCCAGCAGCGCCAGAGGGGAAACTAATGAAAAACTGTTTTTT,CASSARGETNEKLFF
TRBV6-6,TRBD1,TRBJ1-1,NA,TGTGCCAGCAGTCCTTGGACAGGGGGGAACACTGAAGCTTTCTTT,CASSPWTGGNTEAFF
TRBV7-8,NA,TRBJ2-3,NA,TGTGCCAGCAGCTCCTTAAGCGGAGGGTTAGATACGCAGTATTTT,CASSSLSGGLDTQYF
TRBV5-1,TRBD1,TRBJ1-1,few,TGCGCCAGCACAGGGGGTGTCGAAGCTTTCTTT,CASTGGVEAFF
TRBV19,NA,TRBJ2-6,NA,TGTGCCAGTAGTACCCTTCCTTTCTCTGGGGCCAACGTCCTGACTTTC,CASSTLPFSGANVLTF
TRBV2,TRBD2,TRBJ2-1,few,TGTGCCAGCAGTGAAAGCGGGGGAGGCAACAATGAGCAGTTCTTC,CASSESGGGNNEQFF
TRBV28,NA,TRBJ1-2,many,TGTGCCAGCAGTTTTAGTCATAACTATGGCTACACCTTC,CASSFSHNYGYTF
TRBV30,NA,TRBJ2-1,NA,TGTGCCTGGAGTGTACTCCAGGGTAGAAATGAGCAGTTCTTC,CAWSVLQGRNEQFF
TRBV19,NA,TRBJ2-5,NA,TGTGCCAGTAGTATAGCGGGGACTCAAGAGACCCAGTACTTC,CASSIAGTQETQYF
TRBV5-1,TRBD1,TRBJ2-1,many,TGCGCCAGCAGCACGGAACAGGGGCGCGGGCAGTTCTTC,CASSTEQGRGQFF
TRBV19,NA,TRBJ1-1,NA,TGTGCCAGTAGTAACGGGCTAGGGAACACTGAAGCTTTCTTT,CASSNGLGNTEAFF
TRBV27,TRBD2,TRBJ2-1,once,TGTGCCAGCAGCAAAATGTCCGGGACTAGCGGGAGCTCCTACAATGAGCAGTTCTTC,CASSKMSGTSGSSYNEQFF
TRBV2,NA,TRBJ2-7,NA,TGTGCCAGCAAGGGGGGAACAGGGGACTGGAACGAGCAGTACTTC,CASKGGTGDWNEQYF
TRBV5-4,NA,TRBJ2-3,many,TGTGCCAGCAGCTCACAGGGGGGGGGAGTAGCAGATACGCAGTATTTT,CASSSQGGGVADTQYF
TRBV7-9,NA,TRBJ2-3,once,TGTGCCAGCAGCCTCGGGGGGCATCCAGATACGCAGTATTTT,CASSLGGHPDTQYF